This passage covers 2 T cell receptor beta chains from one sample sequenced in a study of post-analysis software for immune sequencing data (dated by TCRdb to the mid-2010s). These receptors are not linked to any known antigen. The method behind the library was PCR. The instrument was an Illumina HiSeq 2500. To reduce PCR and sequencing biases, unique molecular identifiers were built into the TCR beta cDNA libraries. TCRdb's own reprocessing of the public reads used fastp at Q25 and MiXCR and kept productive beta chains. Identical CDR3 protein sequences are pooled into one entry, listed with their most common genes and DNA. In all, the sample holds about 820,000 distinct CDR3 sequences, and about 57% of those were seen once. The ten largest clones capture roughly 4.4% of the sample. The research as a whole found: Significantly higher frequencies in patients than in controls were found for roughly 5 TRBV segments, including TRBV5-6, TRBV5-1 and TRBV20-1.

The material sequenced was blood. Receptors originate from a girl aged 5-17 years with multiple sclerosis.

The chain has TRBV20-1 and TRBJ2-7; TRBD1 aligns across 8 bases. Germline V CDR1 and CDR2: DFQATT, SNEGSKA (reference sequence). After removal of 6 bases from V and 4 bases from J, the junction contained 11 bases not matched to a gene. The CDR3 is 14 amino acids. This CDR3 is CSARGGQGRYEQYF. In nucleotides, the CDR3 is TGCAGTGCCCGGGGTGGACAGGGTCGGTACGAGCAGTACTTC.

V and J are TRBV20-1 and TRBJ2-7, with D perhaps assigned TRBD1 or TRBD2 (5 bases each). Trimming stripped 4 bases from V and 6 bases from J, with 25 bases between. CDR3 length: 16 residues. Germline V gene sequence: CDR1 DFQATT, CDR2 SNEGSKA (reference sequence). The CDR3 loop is CSATHPGPKSRGEQYF. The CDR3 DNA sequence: TGCAGTGCTACCCACCCAGGACCGAAGTCGAGGGGCGAGCAGTACTTC.